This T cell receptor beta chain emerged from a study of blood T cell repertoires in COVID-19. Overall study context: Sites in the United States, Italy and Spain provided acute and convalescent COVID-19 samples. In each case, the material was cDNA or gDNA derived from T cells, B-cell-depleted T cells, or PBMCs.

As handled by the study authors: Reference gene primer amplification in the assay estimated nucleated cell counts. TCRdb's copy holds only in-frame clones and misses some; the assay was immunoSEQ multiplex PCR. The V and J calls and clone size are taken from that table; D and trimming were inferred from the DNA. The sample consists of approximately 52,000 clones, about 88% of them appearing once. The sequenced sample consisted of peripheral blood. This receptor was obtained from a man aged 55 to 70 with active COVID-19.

The CDR3 coding sequence is TGCGCCAGCAGTCAGAGGGACAGTAGACTCTACGAGCAGTACTTC. It specifies CASSQRDSRLYEQYF. The chain employs TRBV23-1 and TRBJ2-7, with 7 bases identical to TRBD1. Being an ORF, TRBV23-1 has a function that is uncertain. This CDR3 comprises 15 residues. Trimming at V came to 3 bases and at J to 3 bases, leaving 8 bases not matched to a gene.